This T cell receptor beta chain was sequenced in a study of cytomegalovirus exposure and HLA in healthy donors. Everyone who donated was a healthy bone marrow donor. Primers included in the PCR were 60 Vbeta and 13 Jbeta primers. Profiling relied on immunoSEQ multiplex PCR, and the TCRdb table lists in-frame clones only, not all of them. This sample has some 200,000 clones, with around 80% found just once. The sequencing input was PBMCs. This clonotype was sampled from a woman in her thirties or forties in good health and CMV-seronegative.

CDR3 protein: CASSYSSGVTDTQYF. DNA for the CDR3: TGTGCCAGCAGTTACTCCTCCGGGGTCACAGATACGCAGTATTTT. This rearrangement joins TRBV6-6 to TRBJ2-3; TRBD2 might be the D (5 bases). This CDR3 is built from 15 residues. The ends were cut back, 0 bases at V and 2 bases at J, with 9 bases in the middle. CDR1 and CDR2 from the germline V gene are MNHNY and SVGAGI (reference sequence).